The entry below gives a single T cell receptor beta chain sequence along with its context. This clonotype has just one count. The target of this receptor is not known. Qualities for individual bases were not recorded, and no much larger clone is one base off. Evidence from one read is weak. The source of the sample is a study of Graves' ophthalmopathy and Graves' hyperthyroidism listed by TCRdb under 2018. Notes on the research overall: Peripheral blood samples were taken at the time of initial diagnosis, before any treatment was given. In about 6 hyperthyroidism patients, T-cell repertoires of thyroid tissue and blood were compared. In total, some 130 blood samples were TCR-sequenced: approximately 42 ophthalmopathy, roughly 77 hyperthyroidism and some 17 hyperthyroidism-to-ophthalmopathy patients. Following sample collection, hyperthyroidism patients were given methimazole at a starting dose of 30 mg daily, and ophthalmopathy patients were given high-dose intravenous methylprednisolone. To explore V-J signatures that distinguish ophthalmopathy from hyperthyroidism, a discovery set of about a hundred patients was enrolled, made up of 40 to 45 with ophthalmopathy and some 60 with stable hyperthyroidism. The study used TCR beta repertoire signatures to distinguish Graves' ophthalmopathy from Graves' hyperthyroidism and to predict progression to ophthalmopathy. For independent validation, a separate cohort was made up of approximately 19 hyperthyroidism patients plus 17 patients who later progressed from hyperthyroidism to ophthalmopathy.

Ophthalmopathy patients were characterized by moderately to severely active disease, a Clinical Activity Score of at least 3, a NOSPECS grade of at least 4, and a disease duration under 3 months. Patients with other autoimmune diseases, uncontrolled infections, pregnancy or lactation were excluded. Clinical symptoms, serum thyroxine, TRAb, thyroid ultrasound and orbital computed tomography were used for diagnosis. Using Ficoll-Paque density gradient centrifugation, PBMCs were isolated from 9.5 to 10 ml of fresh peripheral blood. Trizol reagent was used to extract the total RNA, and its quality was then checked on an Agilent 2100 Bioanalyzer. Deletion took 3 bases off V and 9 bases off J, with a span of 12 bases between the germline ends. For CDR1 and CDR2, the germline V gene lists SNHLY and FYNNEI. CDR3 length: 13 amino acids, cysteine to phenylalanine. CDR3 DNA is the only sequence kept; it has 39 bases, read in frame from the first base.

For repertoire sequencing, TCR beta CDR3 regions were amplified from RNA transcripts. A first-round RT-PCR used HTBI primers with the Qiagen OneStep RT-PCR kit, followed by a second-round multiplex PCR, size selection and purification. Libraries were sequenced on an Illumina HiSeq2000 using paired-end 100 bp reads. The paper's processing steps were these. SOAPnuke was used to process the reads, throwing out any read that had adapters, had uncalled bases, had a mean Phred below 15, or lacked an exact constant-primer or identifier match. COPE v1.2.5 was used to merge high-quality paired reads. Clonotypes were defined as unique nucleotide sequences and were aligned to IMGT TRB V, D and J references using MiTCR v1.1. Analysis was restricted to V-J combinations with a frequency above 0.0001, which covered about 99% of repertoires. For each V-J combination, a TCR clonal expansion and chaos score was defined as F50 clonal expansion divided by the chaos observed in the TCRdist matrix. Welch's t-statistics and random forest were used to reduce features to about 14 V-J combinations, which were fed into a naive Bayes classifier. The similarity between thyroid and blood repertoires was quantified using the Morisita-Horn index. Starting from the raw public reads, TCRdb applied fastp trimming at Q25, assembled clones with MiXCR and retained in-frame beta chains. Rows with one shared CDR3 protein collapse into an entry with the most common genes and DNA. The V and J calls were not made by the authors but by TCRdb's processing. The sample yields 660,000 or so distinct CDR3 sequences; 35% to 45% were counted once. The top ten constitute more than 2.5% of the sample.

Results and caveats for the whole study, not just this receptor: Most of the expanded thyroid clonotypes with a frequency above 0.001 were also detected in blood, and it was suggested that the thyroid immune response may be reflected by blood repertoires. In validation, the model predicted ophthalmopathy progression with nearly 71% sensitivity and roughly 72% specificity; fewer than 15 predicted patients were CT-confirmed with GO in a median of approximately 6.2 months. In cross-validation, the 13-signature model distinguished ophthalmopathy from stable hyperthyroidism with almost 90% sensitivity and roughly 81% specificity, and in the test set the corresponding values were roughly 80% and 76%. Sample size was not statistically predetermined, and group allocation was not concealed from the investigators.

The V gene is TRBV2 and the J gene is TRBJ1-5, with a weak D call of TRBD1 (5 bases match). The origin of this receptor is an adult man with Graves' ophthalmopathy. The sequenced sample consisted of peripheral blood. CDR3 sequence: CASSEGGYGPQHF. The nucleotide sequence is given as TGTGCCAGCAGTGAGGGGGGGTACGGGCCCCAGCATTTT.